This T cell receptor beta chain was identified during a study of technical replicates of blood from several donors. Measured with immunoSEQ multiplex PCR; TCRdb has only the in-frame clones, and not every one. The sample holds some 57,000 clones, 95% to 98% seen once. The sequence was collected from a human donor in good health. The sequencing sample was made of T cells isolated from PBMCs.

CDR3 protein: CASSESNRQPQHF. CDR3 coding DNA: TGTGCCAGTAGTGAATCTAACCGCCAGCCCCAGCATTTT. This chain connects TRBV19 to TRBJ1-5; no reliable D call. V lost 5 bases and J 7 bases, leaving 12 bases between the germline ends. CDR3 size: 13 residues. Germline V gives CDR1 LNHDA, CDR2 SQIVND (reference sequence).